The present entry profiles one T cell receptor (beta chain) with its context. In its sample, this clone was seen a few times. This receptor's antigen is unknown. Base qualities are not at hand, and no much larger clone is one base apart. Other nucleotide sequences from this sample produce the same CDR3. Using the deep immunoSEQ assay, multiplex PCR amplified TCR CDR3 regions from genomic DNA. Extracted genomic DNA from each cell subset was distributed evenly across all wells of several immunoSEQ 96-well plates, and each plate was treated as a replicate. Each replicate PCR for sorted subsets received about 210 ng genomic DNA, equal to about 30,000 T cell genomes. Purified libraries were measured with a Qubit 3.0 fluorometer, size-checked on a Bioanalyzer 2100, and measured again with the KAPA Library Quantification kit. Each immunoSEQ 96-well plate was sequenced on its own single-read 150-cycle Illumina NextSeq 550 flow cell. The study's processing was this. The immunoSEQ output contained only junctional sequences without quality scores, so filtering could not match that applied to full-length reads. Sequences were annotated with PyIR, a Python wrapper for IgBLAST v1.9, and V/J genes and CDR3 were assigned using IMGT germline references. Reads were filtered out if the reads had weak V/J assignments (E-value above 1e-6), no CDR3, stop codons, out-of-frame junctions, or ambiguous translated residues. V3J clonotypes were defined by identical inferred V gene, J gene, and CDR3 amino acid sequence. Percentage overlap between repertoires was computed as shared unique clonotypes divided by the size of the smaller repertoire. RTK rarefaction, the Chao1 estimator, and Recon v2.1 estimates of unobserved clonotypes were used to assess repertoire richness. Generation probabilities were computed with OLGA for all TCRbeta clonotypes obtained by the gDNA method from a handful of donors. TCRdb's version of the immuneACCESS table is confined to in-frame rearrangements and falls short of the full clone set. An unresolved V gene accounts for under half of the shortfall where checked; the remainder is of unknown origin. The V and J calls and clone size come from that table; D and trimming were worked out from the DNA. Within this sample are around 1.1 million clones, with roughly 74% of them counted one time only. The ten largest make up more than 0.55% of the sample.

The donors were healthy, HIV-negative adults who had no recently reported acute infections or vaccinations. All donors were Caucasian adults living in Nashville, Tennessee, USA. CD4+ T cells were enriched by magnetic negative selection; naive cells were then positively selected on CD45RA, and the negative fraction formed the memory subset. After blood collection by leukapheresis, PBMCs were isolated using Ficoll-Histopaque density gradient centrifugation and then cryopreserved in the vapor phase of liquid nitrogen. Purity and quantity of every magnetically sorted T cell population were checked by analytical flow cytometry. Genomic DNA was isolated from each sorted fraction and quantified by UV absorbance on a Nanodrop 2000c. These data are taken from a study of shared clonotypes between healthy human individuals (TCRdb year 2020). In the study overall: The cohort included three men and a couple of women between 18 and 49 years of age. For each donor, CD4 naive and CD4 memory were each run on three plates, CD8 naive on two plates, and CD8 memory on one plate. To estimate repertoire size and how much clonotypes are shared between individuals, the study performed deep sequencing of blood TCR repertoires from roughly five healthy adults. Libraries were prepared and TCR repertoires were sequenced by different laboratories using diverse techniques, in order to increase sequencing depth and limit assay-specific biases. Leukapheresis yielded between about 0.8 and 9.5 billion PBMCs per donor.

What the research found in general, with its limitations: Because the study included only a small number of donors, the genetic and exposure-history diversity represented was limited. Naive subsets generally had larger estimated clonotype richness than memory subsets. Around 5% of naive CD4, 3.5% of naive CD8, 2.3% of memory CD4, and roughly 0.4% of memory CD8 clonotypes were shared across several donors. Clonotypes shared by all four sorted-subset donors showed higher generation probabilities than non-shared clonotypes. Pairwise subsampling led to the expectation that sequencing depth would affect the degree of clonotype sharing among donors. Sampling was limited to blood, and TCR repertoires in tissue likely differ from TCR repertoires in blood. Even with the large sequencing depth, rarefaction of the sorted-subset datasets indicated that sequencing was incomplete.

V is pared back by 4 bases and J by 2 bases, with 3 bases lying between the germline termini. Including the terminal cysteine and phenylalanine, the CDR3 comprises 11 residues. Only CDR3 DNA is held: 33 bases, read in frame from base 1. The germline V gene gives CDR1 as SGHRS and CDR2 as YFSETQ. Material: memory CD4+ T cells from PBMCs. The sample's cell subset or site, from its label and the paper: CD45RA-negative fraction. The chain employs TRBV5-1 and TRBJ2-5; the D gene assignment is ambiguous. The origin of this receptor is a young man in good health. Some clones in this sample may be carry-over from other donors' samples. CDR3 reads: CASSQQETQYF. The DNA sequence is TGCGCCAGCAGCCAACAAGAGACCCAGTACTTC.